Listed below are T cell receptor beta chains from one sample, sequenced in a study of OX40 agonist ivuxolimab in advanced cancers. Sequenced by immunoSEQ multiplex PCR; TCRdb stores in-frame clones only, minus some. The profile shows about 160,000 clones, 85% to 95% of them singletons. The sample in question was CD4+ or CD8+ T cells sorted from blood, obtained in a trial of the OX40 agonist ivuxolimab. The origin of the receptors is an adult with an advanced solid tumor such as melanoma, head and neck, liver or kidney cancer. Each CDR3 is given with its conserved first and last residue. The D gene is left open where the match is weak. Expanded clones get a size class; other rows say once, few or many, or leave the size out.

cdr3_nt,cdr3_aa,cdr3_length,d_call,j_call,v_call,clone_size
TGCGCCAGCAGCTTGTTACTAGCGGGGGCGGATGAGCAGTTCTTC,CASSLLLAGADEQFF,15,TRBD2,TRBJ2-1,TRBV5-1,NA
TGTGCCAGCAGCCGGACAGTCTCCTACGAGCAGTACTTC,CASSRTVSYEQYF,13,NA,TRBJ2-7,TRBV9,NA
TGTGCCAGCATGCTCCGCGGGGGACTTAACACCGGGGAGCTGTTTTTT,CASMLRGGLNTGELFF,16,TRBD2,TRBJ2-2,TRBV11-2,NA
TGTGCCAGCAGCTCGGGCCGGGACAGGGGGCCTTGTAACTATGGCTACACCTTC,CASSSGRDRGPCNYGYTF,18,TRBD1,TRBJ1-2,TRBV11-1,NA
TGTGCCAGCAGGGTCCAGGGGTACACTGAAGCTTTCTTT,CASRVQGYTEAFF,13,NA,TRBJ1-1,TRBV6-6,NA
TGCGCCAGCAGCCAAGACCTACAGGGGACCTATGGCTACACCTTC,CASSQDLQGTYGYTF,15,TRBD1,TRBJ1-2,TRBV4-3,NA
TGTGCCAGCGTTCGCACGGGGGGTATAGGCACTGAAGCTTTCTTT,CASVRTGGIGTEAFF,15,NA,TRBJ1-1,TRBV7-2,once
TGTGCCAGTAGTTTTCAAGCCTTGGGGACGGATAACACCGGGGAGCTGTTTTTT,CASSFQALGTDNTGELFF,18,NA,TRBJ2-2,TRBV19,once
TGTGCCAGCAGCCCTGCTAGACAGGGGCTGGGTCAGCCCCAGCATTTT,CASSPARQGLGQPQHF,16,TRBD1,TRBJ1-5,TRBV7-2,NA
TGTGCCAGCAGTTACCGGTCCGGTGTGAACACTGAAGCTTTCTTT,CASSYRSGVNTEAFF,15,NA,TRBJ1-1,TRBV6-5,NA
TGCGCCAGCAGCCAAGCTGTGGTGTGGTACGAGCAGTACTTC,CASSQAVVWYEQYF,14,NA,TRBJ2-7,TRBV4-1,NA
TGCGCCAGCAGCGTGACTAGCGGGGACACCGGGGAGCTGTTTTTT,CASSVTSGDTGELFF,15,TRBD2,TRBJ2-2,TRBV5-1,once
TGCGCCAGCAGCGTAGGGGGCGCGTGGGCTGAAGCTTTCTTT,CASSVGGAWAEAFF,14,TRBD1,TRBJ1-1,TRBV5-1,NA
TGTGCCAGCAGCGTAGGCGCGTGGGTCGCGGGAGGCAATGAGCAGTTCTTC,CASSVGAWVAGGNEQFF,17,TRBD2,TRBJ2-1,TRBV9,NA
TGTGCTGTGCGGGCGCAACCGGGGGGTTACGGGGAGCTGTTTTTT,CAVRAQPGGYGELFF,15,TRBD2,TRBJ2-2,TRBV11-2,NA
TGCAGCGTTGAAGGTCGGGAGCGGGGAGCCAATTACGAGCAGTACTTC,CSVEGRERGANYEQYF,16,TRBD2,TRBJ2-7,TRBV29-1,NA
TGCGCCAGCAGCCAAGGTTTTCTAGCGGTATACACAGATACGCAGTATTTT,CASSQGFLAVYTDTQYF,17,TRBD2,TRBJ2-3,TRBV4-1,once
TGTGCCAGCAGCCGCGGGACTAGCGGGTCCTACGAGCAGTACTTC,CASSRGTSGSYEQYF,15,TRBD2,TRBJ2-7,TRBV5-4,NA
TGTGCCAGCAGTTTCTTCCGGCCCGGGAGGCGAACAGATACGCAGTATTTT,CASSFFRPGRRTDTQYF,17,TRBD2,TRBJ2-3,TRBV7-2,NA
TGTGCCAGTAGTAGATGGCAGGAGAATTCACCCCTCCACTTT,CASSRWQENSPLHF,14,NA,TRBJ1-6,TRBV19,few
TGTGCCAGCAGTTTAACGGGGGGAAACGGCTACACCTTC,CASSLTGGNGYTF,13,NA,TRBJ1-2,TRBV28,NA
TGCGCCAGCAGCTATGCCAGGGAAGGTTTGGGTGAGCAGTTCTTC,CASSYAREGLGEQFF,15,NA,TRBJ2-1,TRBV4-1,NA
TGTGCTAGCAGCTTGGACAGGGTCTCCGAGCAGTACTTC,CASSLDRVSEQYF,13,TRBD1,TRBJ2-7,TRBV7-7,NA
TGTGCCAGCAGCTCGACTAGCGGGCACAATGAGCAGTTCTTC,CASSSTSGHNEQFF,14,TRBD2,TRBJ2-1,TRBV9,NA
TGTGCCAGCAGCGTAGACGGGACGTCCTATGGCTACACCTTC,CASSVDGTSYGYTF,14,NA,TRBJ1-2,TRBV9,NA
TGTGCCAGCAGCATAGGACAGGCAACTAATGAAAAACTGTTTTTT,CASSIGQATNEKLFF,15,TRBD1,TRBJ1-4,TRBV7-9,few
TGCGCCAGCAGCTTCTTGGGGGGCGGCTACAATGAGCAGTTCTTC,CASSFLGGGYNEQFF,15,NA,TRBJ2-1,TRBV5-1,NA
TGTGCCAGCACCCAGCGGGGCGGGGTTGAAAAACTGTTTTTT,CASTQRGGVEKLFF,14,NA,TRBJ1-4,TRBV6-5,once
TGTGCCAGTAGAGGGGGGAACTATGGCTACACCTTC,CASRGGNYGYTF,12,NA,TRBJ1-2,TRBV19,NA
TGTGCCAGCTCACCGTCATCTAGCGGTTTCCAAGAGACCCAGTACTTC,CASSPSSSGFQETQYF,16,TRBD2,TRBJ2-5,TRBV18,once
TGTGCCAGCAGCTTAGGCGCCAGAACAGATACGCAGTATTTT,CASSLGARTDTQYF,14,NA,TRBJ2-3,TRBV13,few